This T cell receptor (beta chain) originates from a study of Tregs in tolerant kidney transplant recipients. TCRdb keeps only in-frame clones here, not all; method: immunoSEQ multiplex PCR. The table shows about 120,000 clones, with roughly 92% occurring only once. V lost 3 bases to trimming and J lost 5 bases, with 7 bases between them. Per germline, CDR1 KGHSH and CDR2 LQKENI. This CDR3 has 12 amino acids. About this clone itself: This sample also contains other DNA sequences that code for the same CDR3.

Sequencing was performed on CD4+ T cells from blood. The rearrangement joins TRBV18 to TRBJ1-1, with D tentatively TRBD1 (5 bases). The TCR was taken from a human donor in good health. In nucleotides, the CDR3 is TGTGCCAGCTCACCGGGGGTAACTGAAGCTTTCTTT. Translating it yields CASSPGVTEAFF. Supplemented by reference TRBV18 and TRBJ1-1, the full variable domain reads NAGVMQNPRHLVRRRGQEARLRCSPMKGHSHVYWYRQLPEEGLKFMVYLQKENIIDESGMPKERFSAEFPKEGPSILRIQQVVRGDSAAYFCASSPGVTEAFFGQGTRLTVV.